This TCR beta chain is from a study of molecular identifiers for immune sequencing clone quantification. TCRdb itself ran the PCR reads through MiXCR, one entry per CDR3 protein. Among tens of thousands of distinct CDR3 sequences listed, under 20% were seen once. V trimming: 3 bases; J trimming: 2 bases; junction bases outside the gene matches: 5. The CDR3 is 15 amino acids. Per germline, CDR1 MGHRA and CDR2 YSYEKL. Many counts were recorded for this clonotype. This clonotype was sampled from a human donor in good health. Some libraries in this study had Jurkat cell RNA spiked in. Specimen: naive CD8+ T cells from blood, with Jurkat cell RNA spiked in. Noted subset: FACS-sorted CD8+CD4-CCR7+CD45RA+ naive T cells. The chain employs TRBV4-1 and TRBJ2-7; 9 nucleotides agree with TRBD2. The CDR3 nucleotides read TGCGCCAGCAGCCACGGGACTAGCACCGCCTACGAGCAGTACTTC. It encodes CASSHGTSTAYEQYF.